This TCR beta chain was identified in a study of beta chain features in type 1 diabetes. As for the study in general: Sorted cell examination encompassed about 110 million cells across all samples. Broader study findings: Type 1 diabetes patients had moderately but significantly shorter TCRB CDR3s in all four CD4+ subsets. Reduced insertions and increased deletions marked VDJ junctions in type 1 diabetes patients. Naive, central memory and regulatory TCRB repertoires appeared more similar among patients than healthy donors.

The entirety of the isolated RNA underwent reverse transcription, so expressed TCRB transcripts were sequenced. Samples of naive, central memory and regulatory T cells yielded a mean of approximately 3.9 million reads. Sequenced by immunoSEQ multiplex PCR; TCRdb stores in-frame clones only, minus some. The table lists 600,000 or so clones, 11% to 15% of them singletons. J was trimmed by 6 bases and V by 9 bases; bases with no gene match: 18. The CDR3 has 17 residues. Germline V gives CDR1 MGHRA, CDR2 YSYEKL. This clone was seen a single time. The antigen is undetermined. This sequence was found in a man aged 18 to 30 with type 1 diabetes. Sequenced sample: naive CD4+ T cells from blood. The rearrangement joins TRBV4-1 to TRBJ2-2, with 8 bases lining up with TRBD2. For the CDR3, the DNA is TGCGCCAGTAAGCCGGAACTAGCGGTCGGTGGGGCCGGGGAGCTGTTTTTT. This encodes CASKPELAVGGAGELFF.